The rows below give T cell receptor beta chains drawn from one sample of a study of patients and donors after allogeneic stem cell transplantation. MiXCR, applied by TCRdb to the RT-PCR reads, yields one record per CDR3 protein. The table shows approximately 160,000 distinct CDR3 sequences, with around 28% occurring only once. The sequencing sample was made of blood, either unsorted or a sorted T cell fraction (not recorded which). The receptors come from a human donor who was either an allogeneic HSCT recipient or a stem cell or donor lymphocyte infusion donor (not recorded which). It is not recorded whose cells these are; they may come from a transplant donor. Both conserved end residues are part of each CDR3. Each record gives: D gene, J gene, V gene, clone size, CDR3 DNA, CDR3 protein. The D gene is left open where the match is weak. The size of a clone is reported for some rows only, either as once, few or many, or as a class for expanded clones.

TRBD1 TRBJ2-2 TRBV28 few TGTGCCAGCAGTGGACAGGGGGCGGTTGAAGGGGAGCTGTTTTTT CASSGQGAVEGELFF
- TRBJ1-2 TRBV9 - TGTGCCAGCAGCCCGACACAGGGCTTTGGCTATGGCTACACCTTC CASSPTQGFGYGYTF
TRBD2 TRBJ2-7 TRBV18 few TGTGCCAGCTCACCATTCCGAGCGGGAGGCCCCTACGAGCAGTACTTC CASSPFRAGGPYEQYF
- TRBJ2-3 TRBV6-5 - TGTGCCAGCAGTTATAGTTATAGGACCAATACGCAGTATTTT CASSYSYRTNTQYF
TRBD1 TRBJ1-1 TRBV4-1 few TGCGCCAGCAGCCAAGGCCCGGGACAGGGGAAAACTGAAGCTTTCTTT CASSQGPGQGKTEAFF
- TRBJ1-4 TRBV5-1 many TGCGCCAGCAGCTTGGACGGGAATGAAAAACTGTTTTTT CASSLDGNEKLFF
- TRBJ2-3 TRBV6-5 - TGTGCCAGCAGTTACGAACTGAGCACAGATACGCAGTATTTT CASSYELSTDTQYF
- TRBJ2-3 TRBV19 - TGTGCCAGTAGTATCCCTGCGGGAAACACAGATACGCAGTATTTT CASSIPAGNTDTQYF
- TRBJ2-3 TRBV4-3 - TGCGCCAGCAGCCAAGGGAGAGGGACGCTACGGGTTCCGCAGTATTTT CASSQGRGTLRVPQYF
- TRBJ1-1 TRBV20-1 few TGCAGTGCTAGAGATCGGCTCTGGGGGCCGAACACTGAAGCTTTCTTT CSARDRLWGPNTEAFF
- TRBJ1-4 TRBV6-5 - TGTGCCAGCAGTTACACGGGGCGGGAGACTGAAAAACTGTTTTTT CASSYTGRETEKLFF
TRBD1 TRBJ1-1 TRBV6-1 - TGTGCCAGCAGTGAAGCTATAGGGGGCAGTGAAGCTTTCTTT CASSEAIGGSEAFF
- TRBJ2-1 TRBV6-9 few TGTGCCAGCAGTTATTTTCGGCGGCTTAGGATCAATGAGCAGTTCTTC CASSYFRRLRINEQFF
TRBD2 TRBJ2-7 TRBV20-1 - TGCAGTGCTAGTAGCGGGAGAGGATACGAGCAGTACTTC CSASSGRGYEQYF
- TRBJ1-2 TRBV24-1 - TGTGCCACCAGTGATACAGCCACCCCTGGGGACTATGGCTACACCTTC CATSDTATPGDYGYTF
- TRBJ2-7 TRBV15 - TGTGCCACCAGCCCTTCTAGGACAGCGAGCTCCTACGAGCAGTACTTC CATSPSRTASSYEQYF
TRBD2 TRBJ2-1 TRBV20-1 - TGCAGTGCTACGCTTCGACTAGCGGTTGAGCAGTTCTTC CSATLRLAVEQFF
TRBD2 TRBJ2-2 TRBV12-3/TRBV12-4 many TGTGCCAGCGGGACTAGCGGGAGAACCGGGGAGCTGTTTTTT CASGTSGRTGELFF
TRBD1 TRBJ2-7 TRBV4-3 - TGCGCCAGCAGCCCTAGGACAGGGTCCTACGAGCAGTACTTC CASSPRTGSYEQYF
- TRBJ1-2 TRBV9 - TGTGCCAGCAGCACCTCCGGGACCCGGGAAGGCTACACCTTC CASSTSGTREGYTF
TRBD2 TRBJ2-1 TRBV29-1 - TGCAGCGTCGCCCGGACTAGCGGGAACAATGAGCAGTTCTTC CSVARTSGNNEQFF
- TRBJ2-7 TRBV12-3/TRBV12-4 - TGTGCCAGCAGTTTAGGACAGCTGGTCGGCGAGCAGTACTTC CASSLGQLVGEQYF
- TRBJ2-2 TRBV12-3/TRBV12-4 few TGTGCCAGCAGTTTAAGGTGGACCGGGGAGCTGTTTTTT CASSLRWTGELFF
- TRBJ2-7 TRBV4-2 - TGTGCCAGCAGCCAAGGGAACGGGGCCCCATACGAGCAGTACTTC CASSQGNGAPYEQYF
- TRBJ2-2 TRBV19 few TGTGCCAGTAGTATAGAAGGGGTCGGGGAGCTGTTTTTT CASSIEGVGELFF
- TRBJ2-7 TRBV10-3 few TGTGCCATCAGTGACCCGACCCGTACCGAGCAGTACTTC CAISDPTRTEQYF
- TRBJ2-1 TRBV12-3/TRBV12-4 - TGTGCCAGCAGTTTCTCGAACAATGAGCAGTTCTTC CASSFSNNEQFF
- TRBJ2-1 TRBV4-1 - TGCGCCAGCAGCCAAGATGGATCCCCAGGGATCGATGAGCAGTTCTTC CASSQDGSPGIDEQFF
TRBD1 TRBJ1-2 TRBV10-3 - TGTGCCATCAGTGAAACCGGGACAGGGGGGAATGGCTACACCTTC CAISETGTGGNGYTF
TRBD1 TRBJ1-2 TRBV6-5 few TGTGCCAGCACCAAGCGGAGGGACAGGACCTATGGCTACACCTTC CASTKRRDRTYGYTF
- TRBJ1-2 TRBV6-1 - TGTGCCAGCAGTGGAGGGGTTCGGAACTATGGCTACACCTTC CASSGGVRNYGYTF
TRBD2 TRBJ2-3 TRBV28 - TGTGCCAGCAGTTTATGGATGAGTGGGAGGACTAGCGGACTCACAGATACGCAGTATTTT CASSLWMSGRTSGLTDTQYF
- TRBJ2-7 TRBV7-6 - TGTGCCAGCAGCTTAGGAGAGGCAGCCTACGAGCAGTACTTC CASSLGEAAYEQYF
- TRBJ2-1 TRBV20-1 few TGCAGTGCTAGAGTCGGGGCCCGCAATGAGCAGTTCTTC CSARVGARNEQFF
- TRBJ2-7 TRBV12-3/TRBV12-4 few TGTGCCAGCACCCAGGGGTTTGGCTACGAGCAGTACTTC CASTQGFGYEQYF
- TRBJ2-7 TRBV15 - TGTGCCACCAGCACAGAGGTTCCCAGCTACGAGCAGTACTTC CATSTEVPSYEQYF
- TRBJ2-3 TRBV20-1 once TGCAGTGCTCCAGGGGTCCCTAGCACAGATACGCAGTATTTT CSAPGVPSTDTQYF
- TRBJ2-7 TRBV5-5 few TGTGCCAGCAGCTTCGACAGTTTATACGAGCAGTACTTC CASSFDSLYEQYF
- TRBJ2-7 TRBV27 - TGTGCCATCCGTACAGGGAACGAGCAGTACTTC CAIRTGNEQYF
TRBD1 TRBJ1-1 TRBV6-4 many TGTGCCAGCAGTCCGGGACAGGGATGGGACACTGAAGCTTTCTTT CASSPGQGWDTEAFF
TRBD2 TRBJ2-1 TRBV5-1 - TGCGCCAGCAGCTTACATGGACTAGCGGAGAGTAGGAATGAGCAGTTCTTC CASSLHGLAESRNEQFF